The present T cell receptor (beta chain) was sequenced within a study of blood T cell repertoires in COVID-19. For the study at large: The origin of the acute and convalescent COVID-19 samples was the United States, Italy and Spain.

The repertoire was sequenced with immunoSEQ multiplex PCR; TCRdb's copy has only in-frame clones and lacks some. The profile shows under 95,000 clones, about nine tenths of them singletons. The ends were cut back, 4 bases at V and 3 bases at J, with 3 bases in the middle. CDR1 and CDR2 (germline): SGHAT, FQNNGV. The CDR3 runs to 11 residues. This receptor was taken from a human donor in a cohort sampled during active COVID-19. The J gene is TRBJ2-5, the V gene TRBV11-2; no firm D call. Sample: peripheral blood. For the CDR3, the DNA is TGTGCCAGCAGCTCAGAAGAGACCCAGTACTTC. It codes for CASSSEETQYF.